This T cell receptor beta chain originates from a study of shared clonotypes between healthy human individuals. Study-level information: Each donor's CD4 naive and CD4 memory cells filled three plates apiece, CD8 naive two, and CD8 memory one.

The CDR3 has 17 amino acids. The V gene's germline CDR1 is SNHLY and CDR2 FYNNEI. The V gene end was trimmed by 3 bases and the J gene end by 0 bases; junction bases not matched to a gene: 9. The data were produced by immunoSEQ multiplex PCR, yet TCRdb's version contains in-frame clones alone and is incomplete. The table records some 2.1 million clones, approximately 94% of them present only once. Overall study results and limits: Sequencing depth was a factor that was expected to affect clonotype sharing among donors.

CD45RO-negative, CCR7-selected cells formed the naive CD8 fraction, which excluded terminally differentiated effector memory CD45RA+ cells. The sample holds one count of this clone. Antigen: not known. The rearrangement uses TRBV2 and TRBJ1-1; 8 nucleotides align to TRBD1. The receptor's source is a man between 18 and 35 years old in good health. The sample was naive CD8+ T cells sorted from blood. CDR3 residues: CASSDPPSGGMNTEAFF. The CDR3 coding sequence is TGTGCCAGCAGTGACCCACCGTCAGGGGGCATGAACACTGAAGCTTTCTTT.